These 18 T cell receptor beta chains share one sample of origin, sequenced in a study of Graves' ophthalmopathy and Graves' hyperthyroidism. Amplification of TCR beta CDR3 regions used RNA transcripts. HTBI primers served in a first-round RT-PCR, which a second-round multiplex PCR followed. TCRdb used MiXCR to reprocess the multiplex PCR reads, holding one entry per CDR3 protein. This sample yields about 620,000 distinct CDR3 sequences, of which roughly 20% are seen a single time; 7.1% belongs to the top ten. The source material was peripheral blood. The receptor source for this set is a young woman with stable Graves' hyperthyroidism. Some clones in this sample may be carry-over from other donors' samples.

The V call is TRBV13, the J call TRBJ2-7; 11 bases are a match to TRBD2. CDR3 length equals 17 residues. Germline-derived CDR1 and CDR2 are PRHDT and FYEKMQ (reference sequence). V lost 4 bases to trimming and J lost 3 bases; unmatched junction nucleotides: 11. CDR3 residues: CASSSTGLAGGFYEQYF. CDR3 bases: TGTGCCAGCAGCTCTACTGGTCTAGCGGGAGGATTCTACGAGCAGTACTTC.

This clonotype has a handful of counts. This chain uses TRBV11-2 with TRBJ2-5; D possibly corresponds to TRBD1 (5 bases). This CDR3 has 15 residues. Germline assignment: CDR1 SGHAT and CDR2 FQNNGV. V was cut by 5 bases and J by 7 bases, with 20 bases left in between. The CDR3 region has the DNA TGTGCCAGCAGCGTCAACGGTGGGGCAGGTTGGACCCAGTACTTC. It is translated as CASSVNGGAGWTQYF.

DNA for the CDR3: TGTGCCTGGAGTATCGGGGGGGCTTCCGGGGAGCTGTTTTTT. This gives the protein CAWSIGGASGELFF. The chain is built from TRBV30 and TRBJ2-2; 8 nucleotides line up with TRBD2. CDR1 is GTSNPN and CDR2 is SVGIG in the germline V gene (reference sequence). CDR3 length equals 14 residues. V lost 2 bases and J lost 6; bases outside the gene matches: 5.

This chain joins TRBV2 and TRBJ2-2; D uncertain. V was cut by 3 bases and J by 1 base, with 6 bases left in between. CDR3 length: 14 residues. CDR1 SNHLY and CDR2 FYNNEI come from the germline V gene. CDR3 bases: TGTGCCAGCAGTGAGGTTCGGAACACCGGGGAGCTGTTTTTT. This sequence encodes CASSEVRNTGELFF.

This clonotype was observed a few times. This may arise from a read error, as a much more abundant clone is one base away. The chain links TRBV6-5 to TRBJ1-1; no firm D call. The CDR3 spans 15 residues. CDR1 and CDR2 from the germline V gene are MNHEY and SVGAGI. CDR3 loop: CASSNSTGMNTEAFF. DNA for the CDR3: TGTGCCAGCAGTAACTCAACCGGGATGAACACTGAAGCTTTCTTT.

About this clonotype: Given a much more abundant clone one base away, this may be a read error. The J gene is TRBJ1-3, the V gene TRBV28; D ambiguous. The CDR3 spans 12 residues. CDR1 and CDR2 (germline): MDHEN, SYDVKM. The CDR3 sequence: CATSSSGNTLYF. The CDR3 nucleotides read TGTGCCACGTCGTCTTCTGGAAACACCCTATATTTT.

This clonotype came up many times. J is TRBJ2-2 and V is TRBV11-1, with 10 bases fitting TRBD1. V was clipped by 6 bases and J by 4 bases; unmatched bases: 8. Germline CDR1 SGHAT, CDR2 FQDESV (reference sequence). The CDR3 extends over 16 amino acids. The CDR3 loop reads CASSIRDRGGTGELFF. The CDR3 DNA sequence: TGTGCCAGCAGTATCCGGGACAGGGGTGGCACCGGGGAGCTGTTTTTT.

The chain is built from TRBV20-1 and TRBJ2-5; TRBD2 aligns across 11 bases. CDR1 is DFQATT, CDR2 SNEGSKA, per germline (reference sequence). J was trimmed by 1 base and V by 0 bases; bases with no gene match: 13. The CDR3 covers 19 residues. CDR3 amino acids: CSARDPTSGVHNTQETQYF. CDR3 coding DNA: TGCAGTGCTAGAGACCCGACTAGCGGGGTCCACAACACCCAAGAGACCCAGTACTTC.

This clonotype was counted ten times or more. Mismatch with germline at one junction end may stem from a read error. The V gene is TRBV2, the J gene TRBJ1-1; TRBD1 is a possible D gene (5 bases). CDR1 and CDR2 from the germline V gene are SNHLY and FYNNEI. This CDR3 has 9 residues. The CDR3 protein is CASSQEGSF. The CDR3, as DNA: TGTGCCAGCAGCCAAGAGGGGAGCTTT.

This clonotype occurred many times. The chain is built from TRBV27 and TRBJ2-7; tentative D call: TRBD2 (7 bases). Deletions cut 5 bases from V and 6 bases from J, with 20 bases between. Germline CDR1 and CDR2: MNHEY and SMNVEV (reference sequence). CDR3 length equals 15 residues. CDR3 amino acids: CASSQTGAGASEQYF. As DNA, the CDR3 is TGTGCCAGCAGTCAGACGGGGGCGGGGGCCTCCGAGCAGTACTTC.

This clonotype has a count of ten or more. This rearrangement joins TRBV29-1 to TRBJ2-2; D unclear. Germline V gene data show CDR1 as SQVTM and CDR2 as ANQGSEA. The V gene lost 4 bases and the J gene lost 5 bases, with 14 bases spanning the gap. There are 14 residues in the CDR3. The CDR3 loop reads CSVAPTARTGELFF. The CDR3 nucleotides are TGCAGCGTTGCCCCGACGGCCCGGACCGGGGAGCTGTTTTTT.

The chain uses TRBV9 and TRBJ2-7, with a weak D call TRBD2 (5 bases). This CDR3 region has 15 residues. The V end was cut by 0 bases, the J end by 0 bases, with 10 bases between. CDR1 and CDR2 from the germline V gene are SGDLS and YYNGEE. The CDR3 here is CASSVGSSLSYEQYF. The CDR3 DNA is TGTGCCAGCAGCGTAGGTTCTAGCCTCTCCTACGAGCAGTACTTC.

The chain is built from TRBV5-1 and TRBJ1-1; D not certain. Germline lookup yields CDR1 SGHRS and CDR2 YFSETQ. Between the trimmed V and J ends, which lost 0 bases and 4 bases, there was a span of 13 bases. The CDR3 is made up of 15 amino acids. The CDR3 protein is CASSLVVLGLTEAFF. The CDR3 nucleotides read TGCGCCAGCAGCTTGGTCGTCTTAGGTCTCACTGAAGCTTTCTTT. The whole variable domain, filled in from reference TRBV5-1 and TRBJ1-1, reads KAGVTQTPRYLIKTRGQQVTLSCSPISGHRSVSWYQQTPGQGLQFLFEYFSETQRNKGNFPGRFSGRQFSNSRSEMNVSTLELGDSALYLCASSLVVLGLTEAFFGQGTRLTVV.

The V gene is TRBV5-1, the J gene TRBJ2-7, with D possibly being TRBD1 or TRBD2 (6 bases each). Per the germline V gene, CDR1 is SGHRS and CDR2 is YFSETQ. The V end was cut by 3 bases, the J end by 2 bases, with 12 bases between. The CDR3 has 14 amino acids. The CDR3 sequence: CASSSGGGTYEQYF. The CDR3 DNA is TGCGCCAGCAGCTCCGGAGGGGGAACCTACGAGCAGTACTTC.

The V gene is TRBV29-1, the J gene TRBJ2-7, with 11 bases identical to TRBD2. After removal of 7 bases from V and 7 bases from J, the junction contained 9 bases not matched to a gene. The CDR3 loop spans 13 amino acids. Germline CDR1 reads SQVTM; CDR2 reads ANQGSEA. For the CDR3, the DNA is TGCAGCGCCGTACTAGCGGGAGAGGGGGAGCAGTACTTC. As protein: CSAVLAGEGEQYF.

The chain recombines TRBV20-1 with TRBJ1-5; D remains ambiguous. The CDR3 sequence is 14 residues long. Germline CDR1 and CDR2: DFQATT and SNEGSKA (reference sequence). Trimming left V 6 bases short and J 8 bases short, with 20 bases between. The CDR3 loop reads CSALSAPEVEPQHF. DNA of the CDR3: TGCAGTGCGCTAAGCGCCCCAGAAGTTGAGCCCCAGCATTTT.

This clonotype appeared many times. The CDR3 nucleotides are TGTGCCAGTAGTATAGATTTTCGGATACTGAACACTGAAGCTTTCTTT. Protein sequence: CASSIDFRILNTEAFF. The chain uses TRBV19 and TRBJ1-1; D gene ambiguous. The germline gives CDR1 LNHDA, CDR2 SQIVND (reference sequence). V was shortened by 0 bases and J by 0 bases, with 11 bases between the two germline ends. This CDR3 comprises 16 residues.

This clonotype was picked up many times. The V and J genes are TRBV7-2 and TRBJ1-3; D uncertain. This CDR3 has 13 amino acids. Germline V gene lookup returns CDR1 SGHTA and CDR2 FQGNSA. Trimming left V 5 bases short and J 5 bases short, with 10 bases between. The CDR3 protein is CASSRNLRNTIYF. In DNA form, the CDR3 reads TGTGCCAGCAGCCGTAATCTAAGAAACACCATATATTTT.